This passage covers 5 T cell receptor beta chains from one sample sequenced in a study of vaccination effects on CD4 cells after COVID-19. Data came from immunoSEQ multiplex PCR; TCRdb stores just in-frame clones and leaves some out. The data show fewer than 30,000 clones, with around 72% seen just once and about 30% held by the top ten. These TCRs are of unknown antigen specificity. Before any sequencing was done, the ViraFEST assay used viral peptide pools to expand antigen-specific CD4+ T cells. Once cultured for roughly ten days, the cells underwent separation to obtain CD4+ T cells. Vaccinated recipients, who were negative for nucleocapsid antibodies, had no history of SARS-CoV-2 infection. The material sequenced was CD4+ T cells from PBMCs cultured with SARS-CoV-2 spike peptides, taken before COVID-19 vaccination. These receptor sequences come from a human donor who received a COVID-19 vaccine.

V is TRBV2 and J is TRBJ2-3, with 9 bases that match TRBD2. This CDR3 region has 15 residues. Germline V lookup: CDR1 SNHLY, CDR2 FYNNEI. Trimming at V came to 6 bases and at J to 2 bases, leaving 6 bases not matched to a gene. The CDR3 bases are TGTGCCAGCAGAGCGGGGGGTACGTTCACAGATACGCAGTATTTT. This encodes CASRAGGTFTDTQYF.

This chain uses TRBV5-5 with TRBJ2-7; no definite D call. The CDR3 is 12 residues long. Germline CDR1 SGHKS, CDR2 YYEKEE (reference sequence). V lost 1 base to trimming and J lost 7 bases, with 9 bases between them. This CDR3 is CASSLSLGEQYF. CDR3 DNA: TGTGCCAGCAGCTTGAGCCTGGGGGAGCAGTACTTC.

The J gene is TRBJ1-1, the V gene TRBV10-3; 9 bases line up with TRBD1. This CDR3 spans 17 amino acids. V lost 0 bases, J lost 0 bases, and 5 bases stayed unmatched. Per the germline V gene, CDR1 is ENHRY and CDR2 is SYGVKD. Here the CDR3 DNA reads TGTGCCATCAGTGAGTCGAAGTGGACAGGGGTGAACACTGAAGCTTTCTTT. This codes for CAISESKWTGVNTEAFF.

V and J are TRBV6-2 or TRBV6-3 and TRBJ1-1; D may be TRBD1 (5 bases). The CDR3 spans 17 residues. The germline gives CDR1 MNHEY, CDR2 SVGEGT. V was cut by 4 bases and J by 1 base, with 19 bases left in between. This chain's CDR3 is CASSSPERGHPNTEAFF. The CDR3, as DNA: TGTGCCAGCAGTTCGCCCGAGAGAGGACACCCGAACACTGAAGCTTTCTTT.

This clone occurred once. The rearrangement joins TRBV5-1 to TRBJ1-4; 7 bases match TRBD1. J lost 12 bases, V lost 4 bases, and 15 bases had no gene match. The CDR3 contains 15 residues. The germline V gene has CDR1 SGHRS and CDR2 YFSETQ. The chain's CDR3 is CASSKNTGELAELFF. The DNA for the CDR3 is TGCGCCAGCAGCAAAAACACAGGGGAGCTCGCTGAACTGTTTTTT.